Sequencing of this T cell receptor beta chain was carried out in a study of blood T cell repertoires in COVID-19. Per the original methods: It was from reference gene primer amplification that nucleated cell counts were estimated. TCRdb's table, derived via immunoSEQ multiplex PCR, lists solely in-frame clones and lacks some. That table is the source of V, J and clone size, and D and trimming were worked out from the DNA. In the table there are 60,000 to 95,000 clones, over 65% of which are singletons. V was trimmed by 6 bases and J by 0 bases, leaving 9 bases between them. This CDR3 region has 13 residues. CDR1 is SQVTM, CDR2 ANQGSEA, per germline.

The origin of this receptor is a human donor with acute or convalescent COVID-19. The donor label of this sample is uncertain. The sequencing sample was made of peripheral blood. The chain employs TRBV29-1 and TRBJ1-5; unclear D gene. This CDR3 reads CSVQRDSNQPQHF. The CDR3 DNA reads as TGCAGCGTCCAACGGGATAGCAATCAGCCCCAGCATTTT. The full variable domain, with the rest looked up from reference TRBV29-1 and TRBJ1-5, is SAVISQKPSRDICQRGTSLTIQCQVDSQVTMMFWYRQQPGQSLTLIATANQGSEATYESGFVIDKFPISRPNLTFSTLTVSNMSPEDSSIYLCSVQRDSNQPQHFGDGTRLSIL.